This T cell receptor beta chain was retrieved from a study of cytomegalovirus exposure and HLA in healthy donors. The PCR ran on 60 Vbeta and 13 Jbeta primers. The table came from immunoSEQ multiplex PCR; TCRdb's copy has only in-frame clones and leaves some out. The sample contains more than 90,000 clones, around 77% of which appear only once. V was pared by 4 bases and J by 4 bases, with 18 bases between. This CDR3 is built from 16 residues. CDR1 and CDR2 (germline): SGHNT, YYREEE (reference sequence). This clone was seen just once. Specimen: PBMCs. The chain recombines TRBV5-4 with TRBJ2-1, with a possible D match to TRBD2 (6 bases). The clonotype comes from a man in his forties or fifties in good health and CMV-seropositive. CDR3 bases: TGTGCCAGCAGCCCTAGTTCGGGGGTACGGTACAATGAGCAGTTCTTC. Translating it yields CASSPSSGVRYNEQFF.